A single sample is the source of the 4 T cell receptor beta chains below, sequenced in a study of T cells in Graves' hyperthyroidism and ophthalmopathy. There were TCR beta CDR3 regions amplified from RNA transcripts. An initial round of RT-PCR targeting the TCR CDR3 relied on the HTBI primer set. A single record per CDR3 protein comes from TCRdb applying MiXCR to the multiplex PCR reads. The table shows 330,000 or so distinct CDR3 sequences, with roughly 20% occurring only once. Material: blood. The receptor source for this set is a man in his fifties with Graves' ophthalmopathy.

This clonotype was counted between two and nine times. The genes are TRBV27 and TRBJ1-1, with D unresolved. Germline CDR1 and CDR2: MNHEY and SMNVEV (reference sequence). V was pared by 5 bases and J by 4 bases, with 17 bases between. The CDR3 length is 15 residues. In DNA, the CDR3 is TGTGCCAGCAGTCCCCTCAGGACCTTTTTCACTGAAGCTTTCTTT. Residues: CASSPLRTFFTEAFF.

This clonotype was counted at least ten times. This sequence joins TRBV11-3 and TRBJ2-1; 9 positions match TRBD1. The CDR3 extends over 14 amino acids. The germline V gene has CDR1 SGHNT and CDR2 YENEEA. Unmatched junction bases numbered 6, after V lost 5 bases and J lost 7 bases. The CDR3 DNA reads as TGTGCCAGCAGCCCGGGACAGGGTGTAAATGAGCAGTTCTTC. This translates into CASSPGQGVNEQFF.

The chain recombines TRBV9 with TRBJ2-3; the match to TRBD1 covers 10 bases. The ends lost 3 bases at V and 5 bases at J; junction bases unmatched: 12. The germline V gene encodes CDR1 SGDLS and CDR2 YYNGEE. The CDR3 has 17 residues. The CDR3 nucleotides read TGTGCCAGCAGCGCCCATATCCGGGACAGGGGAGGAGATACGCAGTATTTT. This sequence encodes CASSAHIRDRGGDTQYF.

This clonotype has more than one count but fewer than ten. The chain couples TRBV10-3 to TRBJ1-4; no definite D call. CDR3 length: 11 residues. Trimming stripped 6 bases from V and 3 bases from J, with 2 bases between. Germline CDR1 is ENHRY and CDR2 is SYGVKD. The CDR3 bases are TGTGCCATCAGCTCTAATGAAAAACTGTTTTTT. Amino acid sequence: CAISSNEKLFF.